The source of this TCR beta chain is a study of cytomegalovirus exposure and HLA in healthy donors. Study-wide results and caveats: There were a few CMV-associated chains whose specificity for CMV antigens was confirmed in vitro.

Concerning this clone: Its target is not known.

PCR was performed using 60 Vbeta and 13 Jbeta primers. The table came from immunoSEQ multiplex PCR; TCRdb's copy has only in-frame clones and leaves some out. The profile covers around 93,000 clones, with about 79% appearing a single time and over 3% taken by the ten largest. The source of this sequence is a man between 50 and 59 years old in good health and CMV-seronegative. Sequenced input: PBMCs.

The CDR3 bases are TGTGCCAGCAGTTCCCGGGGGGATAATGAGCAGTTCTTC. As protein: CASSSRGDNEQFF. The rearrangement joins TRBV6-5 to TRBJ2-1, with 7 bases that match TRBD2. The J segment lost 7 bases and the V segment lost 4 bases, leaving 4 bases of the junction unmatched. The CDR3 totals 13 residues. From germline, CDR1 is MNHEY and CDR2 SVGAGI.